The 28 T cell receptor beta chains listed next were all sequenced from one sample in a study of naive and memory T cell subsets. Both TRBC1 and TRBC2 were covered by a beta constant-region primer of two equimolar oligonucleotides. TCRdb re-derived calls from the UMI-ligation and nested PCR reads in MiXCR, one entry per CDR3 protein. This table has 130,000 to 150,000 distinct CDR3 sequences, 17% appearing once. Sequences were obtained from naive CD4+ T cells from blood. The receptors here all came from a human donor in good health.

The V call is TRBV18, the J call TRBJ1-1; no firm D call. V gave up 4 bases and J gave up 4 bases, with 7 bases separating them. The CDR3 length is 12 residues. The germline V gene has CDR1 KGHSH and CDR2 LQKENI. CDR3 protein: CASSQGFTEAFF. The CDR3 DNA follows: TGTGCCAGCTCACAGGGATTCACTGAAGCTTTCTTT.

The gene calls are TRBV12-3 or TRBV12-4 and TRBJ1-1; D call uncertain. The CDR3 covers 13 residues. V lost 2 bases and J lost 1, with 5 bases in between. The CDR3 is CASSLLENTEAFF. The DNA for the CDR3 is TGTGCCAGCAGTTTATTGGAGAACACTGAAGCTTTCTTT.

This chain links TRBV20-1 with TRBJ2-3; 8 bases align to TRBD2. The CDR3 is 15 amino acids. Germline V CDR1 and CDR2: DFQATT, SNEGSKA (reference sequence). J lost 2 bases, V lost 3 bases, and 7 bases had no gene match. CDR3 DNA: TGCAGTGCTAGCCTTGAGCGGGAGATCACAGATACGCAGTATTTT. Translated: CSASLEREITDTQYF.

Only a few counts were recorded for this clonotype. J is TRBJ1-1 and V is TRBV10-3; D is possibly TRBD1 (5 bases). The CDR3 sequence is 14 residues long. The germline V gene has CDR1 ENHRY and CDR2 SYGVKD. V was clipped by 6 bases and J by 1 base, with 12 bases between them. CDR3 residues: CAIRTGTANTEAFF. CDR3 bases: TGTGCCATCAGGACCGGGACCGCGAACACTGAAGCTTTCTTT.

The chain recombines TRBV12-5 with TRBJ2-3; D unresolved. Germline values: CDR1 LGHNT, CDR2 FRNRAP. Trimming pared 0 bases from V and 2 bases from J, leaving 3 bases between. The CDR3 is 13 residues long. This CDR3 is CASGLVNTDTQYF. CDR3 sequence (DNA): TGTGCTAGTGGTTTGGTTAACACAGATACGCAGTATTTT.

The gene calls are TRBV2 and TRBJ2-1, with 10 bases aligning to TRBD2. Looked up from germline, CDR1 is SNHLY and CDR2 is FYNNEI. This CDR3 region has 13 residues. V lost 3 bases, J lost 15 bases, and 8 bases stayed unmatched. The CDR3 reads CASSEGQSGRGFF. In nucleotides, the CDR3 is TGTGCCAGCAGTGAGGGCCAAAGCGGGAGGGGGTTCTTC.

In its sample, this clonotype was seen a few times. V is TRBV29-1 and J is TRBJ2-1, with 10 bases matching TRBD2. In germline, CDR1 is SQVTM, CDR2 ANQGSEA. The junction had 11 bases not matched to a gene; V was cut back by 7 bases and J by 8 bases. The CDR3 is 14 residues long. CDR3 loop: CSGGEPSGSYEQFF. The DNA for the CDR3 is TGCAGCGGGGGGGAGCCTAGCGGGAGCTATGAGCAGTTCTTC.

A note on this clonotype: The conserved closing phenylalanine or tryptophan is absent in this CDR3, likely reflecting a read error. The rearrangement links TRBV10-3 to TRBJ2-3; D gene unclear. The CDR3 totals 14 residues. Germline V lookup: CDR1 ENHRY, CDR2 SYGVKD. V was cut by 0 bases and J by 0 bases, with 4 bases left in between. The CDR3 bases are TGTGCCATCAGTGAGTCACGCAGCACAGATACGCAGTATTAT. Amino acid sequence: CAISESRSTDTQYY.

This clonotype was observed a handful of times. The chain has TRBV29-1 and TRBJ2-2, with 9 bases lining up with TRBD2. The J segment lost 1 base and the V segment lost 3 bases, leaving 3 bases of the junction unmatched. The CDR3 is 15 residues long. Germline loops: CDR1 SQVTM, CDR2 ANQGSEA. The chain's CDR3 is CSVEASGENTGELFF. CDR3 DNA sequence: TGCAGCGTTGAGGCTAGCGGGGAGAACACCGGGGAGCTGTTTTTT.

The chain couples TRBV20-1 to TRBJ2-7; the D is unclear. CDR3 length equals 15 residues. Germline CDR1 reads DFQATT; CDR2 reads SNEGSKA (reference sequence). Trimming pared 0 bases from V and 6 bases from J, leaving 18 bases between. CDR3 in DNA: TGCAGTGCTAGAGATAGGGCAGCCGATTTGGGCGAGCAGTACTTC. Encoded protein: CSARDRAADLGEQYF.

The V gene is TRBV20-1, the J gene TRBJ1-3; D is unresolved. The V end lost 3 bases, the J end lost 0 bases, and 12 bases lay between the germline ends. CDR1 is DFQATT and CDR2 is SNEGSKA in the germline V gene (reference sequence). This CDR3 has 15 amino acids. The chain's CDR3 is CSASGPAGSGNTIYF. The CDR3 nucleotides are TGCAGTGCTAGTGGTCCGGCGGGCTCTGGAAACACCATATATTTT.

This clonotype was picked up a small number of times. This CDR3 is CASSHPNDRTYEQYF. Here the CDR3 DNA reads TGTGCCAGCAGCCATCCGAACGACAGGACCTACGAGCAGTACTTC. The chain is built from TRBV4-2 and TRBJ2-7; D might be TRBD1 (6 bases). With 3 bases removed from V and 2 bases from J, the gap between germline ends came to 14 bases. The CDR3 sequence is 15 residues long. The germline gives CDR1 LGHNA, CDR2 YNFKEQ.

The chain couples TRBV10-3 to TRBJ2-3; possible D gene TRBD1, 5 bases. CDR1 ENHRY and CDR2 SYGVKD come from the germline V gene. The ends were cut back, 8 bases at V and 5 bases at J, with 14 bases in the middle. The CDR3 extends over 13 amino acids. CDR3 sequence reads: CAIRTTQGDTQYF. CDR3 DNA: TGTGCCATCCGGACAACCCAGGGAGATACGCAGTATTTT.

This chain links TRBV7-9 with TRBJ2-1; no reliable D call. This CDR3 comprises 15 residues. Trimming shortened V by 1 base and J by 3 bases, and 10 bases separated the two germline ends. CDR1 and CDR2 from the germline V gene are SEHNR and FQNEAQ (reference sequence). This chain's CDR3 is CASSLDVIYYNEQFF. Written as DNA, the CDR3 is TGTGCCAGCAGCTTAGACGTCATCTACTACAATGAGCAGTTCTTC.

CDR3 sequence reads: CASSVASGRTYEQYF. The CDR3, as DNA: TGTGCCAGCAGCGTAGCGTCAGGCAGAACCTACGAGCAGTACTTC. The chain joins TRBV9 to TRBJ2-7; D not certain. V lost 0 bases to trimming and J lost 2 bases, with 12 bases between them. The V gene's germline CDR1 is SGDLS and CDR2 YYNGEE. The CDR3 is 15 residues long.

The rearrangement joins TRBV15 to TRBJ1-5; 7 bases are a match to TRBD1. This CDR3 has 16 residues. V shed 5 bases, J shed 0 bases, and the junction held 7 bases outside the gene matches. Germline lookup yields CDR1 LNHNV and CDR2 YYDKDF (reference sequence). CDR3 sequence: CATSANRGSSNQPQHF. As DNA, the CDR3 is TGTGCCACCAGCGCCAACAGGGGAAGTAGCAATCAGCCCCAGCATTTT. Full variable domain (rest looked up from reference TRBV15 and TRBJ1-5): DAMVIQNPRYQVTQFGKPVTLSCSQTLNHNVMYWYQQKSSQAPKLLFHYYDKDFNNEADTPDNFQSRRPNTSFCFLDIRSPGLGDTAMYLCATSANRGSSNQPQHFGDGTRLSIL.

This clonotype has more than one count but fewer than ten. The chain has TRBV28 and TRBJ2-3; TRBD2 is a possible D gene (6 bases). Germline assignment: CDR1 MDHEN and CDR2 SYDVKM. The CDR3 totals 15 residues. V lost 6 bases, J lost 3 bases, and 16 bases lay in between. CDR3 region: CASSPAGPLTDTQYF. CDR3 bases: TGTGCCAGCAGCCCAGCGGGCCCTTTAACAGATACGCAGTATTTT.

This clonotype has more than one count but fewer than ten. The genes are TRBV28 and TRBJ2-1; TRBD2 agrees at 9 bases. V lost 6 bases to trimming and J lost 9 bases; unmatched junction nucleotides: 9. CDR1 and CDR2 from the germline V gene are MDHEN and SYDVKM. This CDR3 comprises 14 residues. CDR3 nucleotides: TGTGCCAGCAGGCTGGGCGGGAGGGCCGTTGAGCAGTTCTTC. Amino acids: CASRLGGRAVEQFF. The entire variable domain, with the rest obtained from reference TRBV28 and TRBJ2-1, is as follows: DVKVTQSSRYLVKRTGEKVFLECVQDMDHENMFWYRQDPGLGLRLIYFSYDVKMKEKGDIPEGYSVSREKKERFSLILESASTNQTSMYLCASRLGGRAVEQFFGPGTRLTVL.

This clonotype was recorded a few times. The CDR3 here is CASTGLAETDTQYF. CDR3 DNA: TGTGCCAGCACGGGACTAGCGGAAACAGATACGCAGTATTTT. The chain joins TRBV2 to TRBJ2-3; 11 bases align to TRBD2. Unmatched junction bases numbered 3, after V lost 7 bases and J lost 3 bases. The CDR3 length is 14 residues. The germline V gene has CDR1 SNHLY and CDR2 FYNNEI.

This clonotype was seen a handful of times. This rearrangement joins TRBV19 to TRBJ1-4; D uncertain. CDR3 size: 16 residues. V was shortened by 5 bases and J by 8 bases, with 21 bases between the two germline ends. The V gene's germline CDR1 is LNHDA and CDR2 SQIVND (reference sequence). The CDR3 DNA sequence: TGTGCCAGTAGTTCGTATTTAGGTGGAGATCAAGAAAAACTGTTTTTT. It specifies CASSSYLGGDQEKLFF. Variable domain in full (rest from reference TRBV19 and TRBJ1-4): DGGITQSPKYLFRKEGQNVTLSCEQNLNHDAMYWYRQDPGQGLRLIYYSQIVNDFQKGDIAEGYSVSREKKESFPLTVTSAQKNPTAFYLCASSSYLGGDQEKLFFGSGTQLSVL.

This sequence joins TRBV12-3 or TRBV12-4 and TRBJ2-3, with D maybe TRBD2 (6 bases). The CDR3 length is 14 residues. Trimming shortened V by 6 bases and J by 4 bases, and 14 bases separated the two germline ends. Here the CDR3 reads CASSSEGRADTQYF. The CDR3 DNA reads TGTGCCAGCAGCTCGGAGGGCCGAGCAGATACGCAGTATTTT.

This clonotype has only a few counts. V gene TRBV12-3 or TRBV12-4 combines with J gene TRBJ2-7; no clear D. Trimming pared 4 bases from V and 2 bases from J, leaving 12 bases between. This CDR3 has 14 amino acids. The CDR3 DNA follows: TGTGCCAGCAGTTCACTGGCACGCCCCTACGAGCAGTACTTC. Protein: CASSSLARPYEQYF.

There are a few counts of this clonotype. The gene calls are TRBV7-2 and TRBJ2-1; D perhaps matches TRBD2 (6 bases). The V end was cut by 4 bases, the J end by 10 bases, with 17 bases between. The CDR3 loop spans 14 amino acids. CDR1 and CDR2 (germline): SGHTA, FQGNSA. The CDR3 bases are TGTGCCAGCAGCTGGGGGGACCCTTCGGGGGAGCAGTTCTTC. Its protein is CASSWGDPSGEQFF.

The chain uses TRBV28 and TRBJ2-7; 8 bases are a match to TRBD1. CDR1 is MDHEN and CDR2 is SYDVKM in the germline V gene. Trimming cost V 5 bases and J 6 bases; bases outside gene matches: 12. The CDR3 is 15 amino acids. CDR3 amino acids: CASSDSGTGGGEQYF. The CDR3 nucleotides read TGTGCCAGCAGTGACTCCGGGACAGGCGGAGGCGAGCAGTACTTC.

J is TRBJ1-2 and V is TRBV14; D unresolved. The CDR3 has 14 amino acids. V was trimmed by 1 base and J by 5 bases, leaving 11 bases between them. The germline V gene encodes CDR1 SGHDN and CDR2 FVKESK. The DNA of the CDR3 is TGTGCCAGCAGCCAAGTGGGGAGACTGTATGGCTACACCTTC. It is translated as CASSQVGRLYGYTF.

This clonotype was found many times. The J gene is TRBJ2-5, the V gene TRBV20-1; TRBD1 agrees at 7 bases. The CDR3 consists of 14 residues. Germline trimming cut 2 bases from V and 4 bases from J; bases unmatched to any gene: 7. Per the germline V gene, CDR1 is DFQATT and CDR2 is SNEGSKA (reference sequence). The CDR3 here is CSARRGPPAETQYF. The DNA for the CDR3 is TGCAGTGCTAGAAGGGGGCCGCCGGCAGAGACCCAGTACTTC.

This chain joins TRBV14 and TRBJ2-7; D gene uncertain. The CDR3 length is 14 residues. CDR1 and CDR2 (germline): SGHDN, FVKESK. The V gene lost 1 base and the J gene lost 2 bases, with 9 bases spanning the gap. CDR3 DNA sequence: TGTGCCAGCAGCCAAGTTCTGGGTACCTACGAGCAGTACTTC. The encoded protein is CASSQVLGTYEQYF. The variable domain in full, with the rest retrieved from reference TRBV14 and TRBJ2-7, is EAGVTQFPSHSVIEKGQTVTLRCDPISGHDNLYWYRRVMGKEIKFLLHFVKESKQDESGMPNNRFLAERTGGTYSTLKVQPAELEDSGVYFCASSQVLGTYEQYFGPGTRLTVT.

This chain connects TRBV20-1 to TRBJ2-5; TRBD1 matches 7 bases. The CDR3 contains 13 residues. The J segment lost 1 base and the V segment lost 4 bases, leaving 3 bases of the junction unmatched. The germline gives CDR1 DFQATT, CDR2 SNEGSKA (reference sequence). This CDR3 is CSATSGGQETQYF. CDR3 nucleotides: TGCAGTGCTACCTCAGGGGGCCAAGAGACCCAGTACTTC.